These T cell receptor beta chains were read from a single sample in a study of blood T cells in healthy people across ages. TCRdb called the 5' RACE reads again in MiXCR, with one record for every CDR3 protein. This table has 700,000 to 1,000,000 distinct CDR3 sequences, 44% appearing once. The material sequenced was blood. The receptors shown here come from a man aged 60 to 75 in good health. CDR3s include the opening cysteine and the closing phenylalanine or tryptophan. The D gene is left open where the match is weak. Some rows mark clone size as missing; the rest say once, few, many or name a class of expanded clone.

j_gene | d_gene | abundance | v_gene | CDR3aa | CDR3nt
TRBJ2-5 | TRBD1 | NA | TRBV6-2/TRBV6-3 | CASRSTGNLETQYF | TGTGCCAGCAGGTCGACAGGGAATTTAGAGACCCAGTACTTC
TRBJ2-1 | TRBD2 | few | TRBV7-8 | CASRYQQRGGLDNEQFF | TGTGCCAGCAGATACCAACAGCGGGGGGGCCTCGACAATGAGCAGTTCTTC
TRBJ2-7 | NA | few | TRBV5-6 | CASSLDLQEAQYF | TGTGCCAGCAGCTTGGACCTCCAAGAGGCCCAGTACTTC
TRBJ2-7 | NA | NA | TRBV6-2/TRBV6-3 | CASSSTQRGPTQYF | TGTGCCAGCAGTTCCACCCAGAGAGGACCCACCCAGTACTTC
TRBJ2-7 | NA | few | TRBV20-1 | CSARGKSSYEQYF | TGCAGTGCCCGGGGGAAGAGCTCCTACGAGCAGTACTTC
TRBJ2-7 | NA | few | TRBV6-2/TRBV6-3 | CASSYDLGGTPLYEQYF | TGTGCCAGCAGTTACGATTTAGGGGGGACTCCACTTTACGAGCAGTACTTC
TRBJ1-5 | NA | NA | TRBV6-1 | CASNSGTSGQPQHF | TGTGCCAGCAATTCTGGGACATCGGGTCAGCCCCAGCATTTT
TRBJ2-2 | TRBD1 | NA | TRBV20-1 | CSARETGRKAGELFF | TGCAGTGCTAGAGAGACAGGGCGGAAGGCCGGGGAGCTGTTTTTT
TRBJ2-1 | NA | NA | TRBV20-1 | CSAHRSRRGYNEQFF | TGCAGTGCTCATAGATCGAGACGGGGATACAATGAGCAGTTCTTC
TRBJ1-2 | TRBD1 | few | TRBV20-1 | CSARDPGQPSNYGYTF | TGCAGTGCTAGAGACCCGGGACAGCCTTCTAACTATGGCTACACCTTC
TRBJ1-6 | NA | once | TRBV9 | CASSAGGKNAPLHF | TGTGCCAGTAGCGCCGGGGGAAAGAATGCACCCCTCCACTTT
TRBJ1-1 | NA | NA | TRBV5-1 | CASSYTINTEAFF | TGCGCCAGCAGCTACACAATAAACACTGAAGCTTTCTTT
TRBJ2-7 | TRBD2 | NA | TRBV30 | CAWSYLAAGYTYEQYF | TGTGCCTGGAGTTACCTAGCAGCGGGGTACACCTACGAGCAGTACTTC
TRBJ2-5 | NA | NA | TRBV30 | CAGSPDVQSQYF | TGTGCCGGGAGTCCTGACGTCCAATCTCAGTACTTC
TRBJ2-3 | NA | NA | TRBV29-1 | CSVGGTGGDTQYF | TGCAGCGTTGGCGGTACAGGTGGGGATACGCAGTATTTT
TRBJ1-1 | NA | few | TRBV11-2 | CASRQFRGVNTEAFF | TGTGCCAGCAGACAATTCCGAGGGGTAAACACTGAAGCTTTCTTT
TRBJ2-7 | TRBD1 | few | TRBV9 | CASSSGTGRISSYEQYF | TGTGCCAGCAGCTCTGGGACAGGAAGGATAAGCTCCTACGAGCAGTACTTC
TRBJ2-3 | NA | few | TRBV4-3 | CASSQGTAPDTQYF | TGCGCCAGCAGCCAAGGGACAGCGCCAGATACGCAGTATTTT
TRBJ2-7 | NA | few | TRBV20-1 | CSAIGTAYEQYF | TGCAGTGCTATCGGGACGGCCTACGAGCAGTACTTC
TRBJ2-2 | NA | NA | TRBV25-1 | CASSRAGGYTGELFF | TGTGCCAGCAGTCGGGCAGGCGGGTACACCGGGGAGCTGTTTTTT
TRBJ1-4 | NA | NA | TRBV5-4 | CASSLRGHGANEKLFF | TGTGCCAGCAGCTTACGGGGCCACGGGGCTAATGAAAAACTGTTTTTT
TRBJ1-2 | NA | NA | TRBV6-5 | CASRRGPSYGYTF | TGTGCCAGCAGACGGGGGCCGTCCTATGGCTACACCTTC
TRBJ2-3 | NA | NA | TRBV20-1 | CSAIDLLGTDTQYF | TGCAGTGCGATCGACCTCCTGGGCACAGATACGCAGTATTTT
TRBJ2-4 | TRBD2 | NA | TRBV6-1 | CASSVWEGLHIQYF | TGTGCCAGCAGTGTATGGGAGGGCTTGCACATTCAGTACTTC
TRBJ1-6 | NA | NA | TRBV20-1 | CSATEGLRATANSPLHF | TGCAGTGCTACTGAAGGGTTAAGGGCAACAGCTAATTCACCCCTCCACTTT
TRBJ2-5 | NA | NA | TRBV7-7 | CASSLAWGGGETQYF | TGTGCCAGCAGCTTAGCGTGGGGAGGAGGCGAGACCCAGTACTTC
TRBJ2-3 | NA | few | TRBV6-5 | CASSYKGTGDTQYF | TGTGCCAGCAGTTACAAAGGAACAGGGGATACGCAGTATTTT
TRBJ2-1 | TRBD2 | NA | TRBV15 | CATSPQGLVLEQFF | TGTGCCACCAGCCCCCAAGGACTAGTGCTAGAGCAGTTCTTC
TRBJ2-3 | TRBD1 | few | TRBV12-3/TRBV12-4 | CASSPLGVDRGTYTQYF | TGTGCCAGCAGTCCCCTTGGTGTGGACAGGGGGACATATACGCAGTATTTT
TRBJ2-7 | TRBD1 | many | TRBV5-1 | CASSLSRDSLDEQYF | TGCGCCAGCAGCTTGAGCCGGGACAGCCTTGACGAGCAGTACTTC
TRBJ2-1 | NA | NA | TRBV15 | CATSRDPPRGKKFF | TGTGCCACCAGCAGAGATCCGCCCCGGGGGAAGAAGTTCTTC
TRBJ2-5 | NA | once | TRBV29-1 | CSVESGSNEQYF | TGCAGCGTTGAATCAGGGTCCAATGAGCAGTACTTC
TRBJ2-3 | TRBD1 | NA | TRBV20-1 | CSARVTGKGTDTQYF | TGCAGTGCTAGGGTGACAGGGAAGGGCACAGATACGCAGTATTTT
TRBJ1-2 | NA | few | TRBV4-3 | CASSQGGGGAVYGYTF | TGCGCCAGCAGCCAAGGAGGGGGGGGGGCCGTCTATGGCTACACCTTC
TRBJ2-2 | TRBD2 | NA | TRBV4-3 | CASSQVLAGENTGELFF | TGCGCCAGCAGCCAAGTCCTAGCGGGGGAGAACACCGGGGAGCTGTTTTTT